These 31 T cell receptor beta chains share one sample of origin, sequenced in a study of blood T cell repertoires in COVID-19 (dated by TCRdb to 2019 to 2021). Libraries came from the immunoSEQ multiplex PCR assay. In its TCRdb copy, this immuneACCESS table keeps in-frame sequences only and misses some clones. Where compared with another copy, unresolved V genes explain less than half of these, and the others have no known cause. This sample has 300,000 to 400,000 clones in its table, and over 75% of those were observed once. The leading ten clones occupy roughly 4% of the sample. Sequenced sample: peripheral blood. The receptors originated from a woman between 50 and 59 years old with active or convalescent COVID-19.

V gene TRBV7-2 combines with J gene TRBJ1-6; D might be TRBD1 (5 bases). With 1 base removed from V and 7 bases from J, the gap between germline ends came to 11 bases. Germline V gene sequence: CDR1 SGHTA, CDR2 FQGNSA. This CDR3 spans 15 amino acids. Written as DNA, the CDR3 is TGTGCCAGCAGCTTAGACAGGATCGGGAATTCACCCCTCCACTTT. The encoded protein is CASSLDRIGNSPLHF.

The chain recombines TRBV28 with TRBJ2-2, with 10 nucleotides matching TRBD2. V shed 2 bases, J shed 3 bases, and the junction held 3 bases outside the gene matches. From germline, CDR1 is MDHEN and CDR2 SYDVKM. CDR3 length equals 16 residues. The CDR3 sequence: CASSLEREGYTGELFF. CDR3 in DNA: TGTGCCAGCAGTTTAGAGCGGGAGGGATACACCGGGGAGCTGTTTTTT.

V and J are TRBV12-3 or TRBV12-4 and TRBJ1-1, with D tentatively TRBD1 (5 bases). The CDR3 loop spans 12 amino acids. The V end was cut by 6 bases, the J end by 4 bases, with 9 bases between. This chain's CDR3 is CASRGRGTEAFF. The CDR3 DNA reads TGTGCCAGCAGGGGGCGCGGCACTGAAGCTTTCTTT.

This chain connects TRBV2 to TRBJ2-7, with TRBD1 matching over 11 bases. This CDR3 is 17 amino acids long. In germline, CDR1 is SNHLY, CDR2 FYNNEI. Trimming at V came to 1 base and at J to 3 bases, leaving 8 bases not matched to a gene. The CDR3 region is CASSEGPRTGGYYEQYF. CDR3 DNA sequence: TGTGCCAGCAGTGAAGGGCCGAGGACAGGGGGCTACTACGAGCAGTACTTC.

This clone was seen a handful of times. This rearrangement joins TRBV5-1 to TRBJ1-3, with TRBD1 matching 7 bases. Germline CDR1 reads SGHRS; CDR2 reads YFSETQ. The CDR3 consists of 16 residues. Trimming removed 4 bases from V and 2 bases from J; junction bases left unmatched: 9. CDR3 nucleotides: TGCGCCAGCAGCGAAGAGGGGACAGCCGCTGGAAACACCATATATTTT. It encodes CASSEEGTAAGNTIYF.

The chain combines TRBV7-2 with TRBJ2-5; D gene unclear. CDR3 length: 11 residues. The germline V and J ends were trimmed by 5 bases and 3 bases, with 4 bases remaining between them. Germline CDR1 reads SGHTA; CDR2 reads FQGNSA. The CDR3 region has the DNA TGTGCCAGCAGCCCAAAAGAGACCCAGTACTTC. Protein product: CASSPKETQYF. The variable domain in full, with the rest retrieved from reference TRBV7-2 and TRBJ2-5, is GAGVSQSPSNKVTEKGKDVELRCDPISGHTALYWYRQSLGQGLEFLIYFQGNSAPDKSGLPSDRFSAERTGGSVSTLTIQRTQQEDSAVYLCASSPKETQYFGPGTRLLVL.

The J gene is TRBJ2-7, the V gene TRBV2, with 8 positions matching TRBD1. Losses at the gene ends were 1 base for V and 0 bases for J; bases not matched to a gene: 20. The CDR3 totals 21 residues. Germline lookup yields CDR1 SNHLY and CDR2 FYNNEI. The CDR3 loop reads CASSEGTGKFKGGLISYEQYF. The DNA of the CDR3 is TGTGCCAGCAGTGAAGGGACAGGGAAGTTCAAGGGTGGGCTGATCTCCTACGAGCAGTACTTC.

CDR3 bases: TGCGCCAGCAGCCAAGGAGCGGGGTACAGTCAAGAGACCCAGTACTTC. Translated, it gives CASSQGAGYSQETQYF. The chain employs TRBV4-1 and TRBJ2-5; 7 bases align to TRBD2. This CDR3 spans 16 amino acids. V gave up 1 base and J gave up 2 bases; unmatched junction bases: 7. Looked up from germline, CDR1 is MGHRA and CDR2 is YSYEKL.

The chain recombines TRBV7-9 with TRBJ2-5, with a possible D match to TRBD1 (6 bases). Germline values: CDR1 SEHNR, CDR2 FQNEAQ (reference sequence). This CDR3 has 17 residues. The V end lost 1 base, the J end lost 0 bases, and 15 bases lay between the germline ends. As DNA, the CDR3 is TGTGCCAGCAGCTTAGTGAGGCAGGGGTTACACCAAGAGACCCAGTACTTC. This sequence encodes CASSLVRQGLHQETQYF. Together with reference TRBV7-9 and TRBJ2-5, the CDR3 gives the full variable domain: DTGVSQNPRHKITKRGQNVTFRCDPISEHNRLYWYRQTLGQGPEFLTYFQNEAQLEKSRLLSDRFSAERPKGSFSTLEIQRTEQGDSAMYLCASSLVRQGLHQETQYFGPGTRLLVL.

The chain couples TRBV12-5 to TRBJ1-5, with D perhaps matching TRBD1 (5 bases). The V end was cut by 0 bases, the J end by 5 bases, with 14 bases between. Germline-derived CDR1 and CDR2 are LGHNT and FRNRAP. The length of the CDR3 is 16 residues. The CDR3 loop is CASGLVPGGEDQPQHF. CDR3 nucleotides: TGTGCTAGTGGTTTGGTACCGGGAGGGGAAGATCAGCCCCAGCATTTT.

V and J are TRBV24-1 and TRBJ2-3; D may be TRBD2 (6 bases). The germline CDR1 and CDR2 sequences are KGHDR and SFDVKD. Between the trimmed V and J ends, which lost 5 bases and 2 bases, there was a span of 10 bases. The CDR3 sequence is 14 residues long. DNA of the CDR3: TGTGCCACCAGTGGGGCGGGGCCCACAGATACGCAGTATTTT. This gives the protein CATSGAGPTDTQYF.

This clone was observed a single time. In DNA, the CDR3 is TGTGCCAGCTCACCCCCGGCAGACTACACTGAAGCTTTCTTT. Its protein product is CASSPPADYTEAFF. The chain carries TRBV18 and TRBJ1-1, with unresolved D. The CDR3 is 14 amino acids. V was shortened by 3 bases and J by 3 bases, with 11 bases between the two germline ends. Germline V CDR1 and CDR2: KGHSH, LQKENI.

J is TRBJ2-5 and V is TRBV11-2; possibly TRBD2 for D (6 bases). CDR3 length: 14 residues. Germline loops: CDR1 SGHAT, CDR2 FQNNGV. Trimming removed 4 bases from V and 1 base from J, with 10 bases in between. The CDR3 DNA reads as TGTGCCAGCAGCTCGGGAGCGGGCCAAGAGACCCAGTACTTC. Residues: CASSSGAGQETQYF.

CDR3 amino acids: CASSVTYLGGGISGNTIYF. CDR3 sequence (DNA): TGTGCCAGCAGTGTAACCTATCTTGGGGGGGGAATCTCTGGAAACACCATATATTTT. The rearrangement joins TRBV2 to TRBJ1-3; D perhaps matches TRBD1 (5 bases). This CDR3 is built from 19 residues. Per germline, CDR1 SNHLY and CDR2 FYNNEI. With 4 bases removed from V and 0 bases from J, the gap between germline ends came to 22 bases.

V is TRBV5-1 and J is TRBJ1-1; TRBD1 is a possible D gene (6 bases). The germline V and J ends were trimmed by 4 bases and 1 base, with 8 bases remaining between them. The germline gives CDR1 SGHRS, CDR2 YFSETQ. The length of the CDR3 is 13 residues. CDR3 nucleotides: TGCGCCAGCAGCAAGACAGGGAACACTGAAGCTTTCTTT. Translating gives CASSKTGNTEAFF.

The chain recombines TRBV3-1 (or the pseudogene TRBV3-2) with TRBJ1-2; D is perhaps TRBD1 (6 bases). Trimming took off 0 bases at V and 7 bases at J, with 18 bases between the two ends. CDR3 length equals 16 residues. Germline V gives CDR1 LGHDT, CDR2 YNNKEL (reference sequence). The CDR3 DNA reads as TGTGCCAGCAGCCAAGATCTAAAACAGGGAGTGAGTGGCTACACCTTC. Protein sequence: CASSQDLKQGVSGYTF.

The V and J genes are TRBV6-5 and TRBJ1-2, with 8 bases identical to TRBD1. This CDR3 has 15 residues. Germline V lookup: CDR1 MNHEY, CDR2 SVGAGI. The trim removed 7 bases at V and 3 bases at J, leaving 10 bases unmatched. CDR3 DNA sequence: TGTGCCAGCACCCCCCGGACAGGGAGTGACTATGGCTACACCTTC. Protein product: CASTPRTGSDYGYTF.

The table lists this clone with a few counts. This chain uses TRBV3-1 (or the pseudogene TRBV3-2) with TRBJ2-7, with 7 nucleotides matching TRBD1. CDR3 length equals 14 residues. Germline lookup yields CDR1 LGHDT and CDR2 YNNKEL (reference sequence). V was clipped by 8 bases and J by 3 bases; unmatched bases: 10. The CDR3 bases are TGTGCCAGCGCCCCCGCGACAGGGCTCTACGAGCAGTACTTC. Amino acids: CASAPATGLYEQYF.

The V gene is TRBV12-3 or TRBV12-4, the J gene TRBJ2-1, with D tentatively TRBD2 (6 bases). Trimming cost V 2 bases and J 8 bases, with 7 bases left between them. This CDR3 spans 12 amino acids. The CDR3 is CASSLSGHEQFF. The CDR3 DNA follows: TGTGCCAGCAGTTTAAGCGGGCATGAGCAGTTCTTC.

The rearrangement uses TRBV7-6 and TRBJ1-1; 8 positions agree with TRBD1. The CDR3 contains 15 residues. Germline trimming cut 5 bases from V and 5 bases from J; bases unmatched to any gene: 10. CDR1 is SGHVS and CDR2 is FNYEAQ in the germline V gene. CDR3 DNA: TGTGCCAGCAGCGCCTCCGGGACAGGTTATACTGAAGCTTTCTTT. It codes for CASSASGTGYTEAFF.

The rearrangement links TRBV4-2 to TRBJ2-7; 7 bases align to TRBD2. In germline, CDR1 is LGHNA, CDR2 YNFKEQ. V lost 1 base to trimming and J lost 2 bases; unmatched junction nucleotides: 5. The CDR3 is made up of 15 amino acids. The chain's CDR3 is CASSQGEGQTYEQYF. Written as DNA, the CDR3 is TGTGCCAGCAGCCAAGGGGAGGGGCAGACCTACGAGCAGTACTTC.

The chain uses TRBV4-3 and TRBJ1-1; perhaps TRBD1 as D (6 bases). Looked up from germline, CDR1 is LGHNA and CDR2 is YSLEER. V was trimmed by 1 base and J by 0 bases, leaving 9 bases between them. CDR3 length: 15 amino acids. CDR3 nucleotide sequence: TGCGCCAGCAGCCAAGGTACAGGGATGAACACTGAAGCTTTCTTT. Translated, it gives CASSQGTGMNTEAFF.

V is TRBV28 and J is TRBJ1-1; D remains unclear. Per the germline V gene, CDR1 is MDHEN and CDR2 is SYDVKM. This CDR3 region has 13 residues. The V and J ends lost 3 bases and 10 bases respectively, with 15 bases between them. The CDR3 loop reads CASSFLNSRAAFF. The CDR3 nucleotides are TGTGCCAGCAGTTTTTTGAACTCGCGGGCAGCTTTCTTT.

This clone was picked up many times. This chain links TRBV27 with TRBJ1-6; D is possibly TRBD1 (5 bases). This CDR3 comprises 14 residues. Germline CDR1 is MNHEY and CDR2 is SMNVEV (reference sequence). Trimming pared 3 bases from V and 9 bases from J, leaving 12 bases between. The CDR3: CASSFQGARSPLHF. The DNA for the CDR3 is TGTGCCAGCAGTTTTCAAGGGGCGCGTTCACCCCTCCACTTT.

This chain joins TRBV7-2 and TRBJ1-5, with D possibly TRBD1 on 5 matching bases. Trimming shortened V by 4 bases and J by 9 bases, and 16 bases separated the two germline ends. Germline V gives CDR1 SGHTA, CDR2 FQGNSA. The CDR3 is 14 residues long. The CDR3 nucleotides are TGTGCCAGCAGCTCGACAGCGCCCTTAGGGCCCCAGCATTTT. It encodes CASSSTAPLGPQHF.

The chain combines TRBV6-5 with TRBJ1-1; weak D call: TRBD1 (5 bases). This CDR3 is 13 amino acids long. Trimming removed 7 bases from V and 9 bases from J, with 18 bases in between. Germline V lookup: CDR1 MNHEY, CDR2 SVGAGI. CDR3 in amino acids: CASKFQQDRKAFF. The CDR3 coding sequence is TGTGCCAGCAAATTCCAACAGGACCGTAAAGCTTTCTTT.

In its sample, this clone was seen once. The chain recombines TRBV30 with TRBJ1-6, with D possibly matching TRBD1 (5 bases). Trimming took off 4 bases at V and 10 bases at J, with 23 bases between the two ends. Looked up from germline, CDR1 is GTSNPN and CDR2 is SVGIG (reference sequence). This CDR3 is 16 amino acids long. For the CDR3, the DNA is TGTGCCTGGAAGGGACGGGGAGGAGGCTTTAGGTCACCCCTCCACTTT. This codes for CAWKGRGGGFRSPLHF.

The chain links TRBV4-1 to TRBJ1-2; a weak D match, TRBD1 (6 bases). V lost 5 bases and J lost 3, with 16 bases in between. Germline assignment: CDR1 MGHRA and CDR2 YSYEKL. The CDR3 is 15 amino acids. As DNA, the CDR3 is TGCGCCAGCAGCTCAACGGGGGGCTTGGACTATGGCTACACCTTC. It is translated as CASSSTGGLDYGYTF.

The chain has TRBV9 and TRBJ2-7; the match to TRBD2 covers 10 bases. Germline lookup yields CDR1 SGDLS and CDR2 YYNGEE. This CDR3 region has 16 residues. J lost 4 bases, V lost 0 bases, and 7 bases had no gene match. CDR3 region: CASSVAVGTSVYEQYF. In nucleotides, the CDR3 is TGTGCCAGCAGCGTAGCCGTAGGGACTAGCGTGTACGAGCAGTACTTC.

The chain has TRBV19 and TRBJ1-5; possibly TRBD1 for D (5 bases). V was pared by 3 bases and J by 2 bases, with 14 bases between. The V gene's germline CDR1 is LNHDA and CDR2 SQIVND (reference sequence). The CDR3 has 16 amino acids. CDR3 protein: CASSIGRAVGNQPQHF. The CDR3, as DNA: TGTGCCAGTAGTATCGGCAGGGCGGTCGGCAATCAGCCCCAGCATTTT.

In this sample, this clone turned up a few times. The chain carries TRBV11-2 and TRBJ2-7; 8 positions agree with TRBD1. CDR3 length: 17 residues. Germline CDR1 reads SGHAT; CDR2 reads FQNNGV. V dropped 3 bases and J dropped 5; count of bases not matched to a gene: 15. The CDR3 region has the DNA TGTGCCAGCAGCTTCCTCGGACAGGGTAATCAGGGTCACGAGCAGTACTTC. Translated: CASSFLGQGNQGHEQYF. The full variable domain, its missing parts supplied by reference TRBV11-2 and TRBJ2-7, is EAGVAQSPRYKIIEKRQSVAFWCNPISGHATLYWYQQILGQGPKLLIQFQNNGVVDDSQLPKDRFSAERLKGVDSTLKIQPAKLEDSAVYLCASSFLGQGNQGHEQYFGPGTRLTVT.